The 2 T cell receptor beta chains reported below all come from one sample, sequenced in a study of T cells in Graves' hyperthyroidism and ophthalmopathy. TCR beta CDR3 region amplification was performed from RNA transcripts. The HTBI primer set served for first-round RT-PCR of the TCR CDR3. TCRdb passed the multiplex PCR reads through MiXCR, listing each CDR3 protein once. There are 350,000 to 450,000 distinct CDR3 sequences in the sample; more than 12% occur only once, and 25% to 30% lies in the top ten. The sequenced material came from blood. The receptors originated from a man aged 45-65 years with Graves' ophthalmopathy.

This clonotype occurred many times. The rearrangement links TRBV7-9 to TRBJ2-1; TRBD2 matches 11 bases. CDR3 length: 15 residues. Germline V gives CDR1 SEHNR, CDR2 FQNEAQ (reference sequence). The V and J ends lost 5 bases and 5 bases, in that order; junction bases with no gene match: 5. The CDR3 region is CASSEGTSGNNEQFF. The DNA for the CDR3 is TGTGCCAGCAGCGAGGGGACTAGCGGAAACAATGAGCAGTTCTTC.

In its sample, this clonotype was seen many times. V gene TRBV2 combines with J gene TRBJ2-7; 9 nucleotides align to TRBD2. From germline, CDR1 is SNHLY and CDR2 FYNNEI. The CDR3 extends over 14 amino acids. The V and J ends lost 9 bases and 3 bases, in that order; junction bases with no gene match: 9. The CDR3 loop reads CASSGSTMNYEQYF. CDR3 DNA sequence: TGTGCCAGTAGCGGGAGCACTATGAACTACGAGCAGTACTTC.